This entry is about one TCR beta chain. This specimen comes from a study of blood T cells in healthy people across ages. Primed by a sample-barcoded 5' primer and a J-beta primer mix, a second PCR proceeded for 7 to 11 cycles. MiXCR, run by TCRdb on the 5' RACE reads, gives a single entry per CDR3 protein. In the table there are 600,000 or so distinct CDR3 sequences, roughly 31% of which are singletons. This receptor was identified in a woman older than 75 in good health. The specimen was blood.

The CDR3 bases are TGTGCCAGCCGAATCGACAGGGGAGAGGAAGCTTTCTTT. Amino acids: CASRIDRGEEAFF. This chain connects TRBV6-1 to TRBJ1-1; TRBD1 aligns across 8 bases. Per germline, CDR1 MNHNS and CDR2 SASEGT. The CDR3 totals 13 residues. V shed 8 bases, J shed 8 bases, and the junction held 10 bases outside the gene matches.